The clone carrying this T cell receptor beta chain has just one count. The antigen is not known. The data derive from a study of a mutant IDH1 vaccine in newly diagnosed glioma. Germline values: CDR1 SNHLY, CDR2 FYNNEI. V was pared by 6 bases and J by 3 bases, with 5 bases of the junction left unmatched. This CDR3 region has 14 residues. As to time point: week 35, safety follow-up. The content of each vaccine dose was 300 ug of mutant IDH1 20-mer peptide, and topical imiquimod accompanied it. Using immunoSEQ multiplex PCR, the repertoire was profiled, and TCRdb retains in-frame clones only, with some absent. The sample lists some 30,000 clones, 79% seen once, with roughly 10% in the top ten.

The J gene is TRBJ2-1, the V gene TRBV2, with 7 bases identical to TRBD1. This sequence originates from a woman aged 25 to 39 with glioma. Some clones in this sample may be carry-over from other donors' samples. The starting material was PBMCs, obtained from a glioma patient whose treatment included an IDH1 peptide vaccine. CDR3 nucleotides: TGTGCCAGCAGCCTCACAGGGGACTACAATGAGCAGTTCTTC. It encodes CASSLTGDYNEQFF. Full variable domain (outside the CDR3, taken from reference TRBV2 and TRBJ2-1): EPEVTQTPSHQVTQMGQEVILRCVPISNHLYFYWYRQILGQKVEFLVSFYNNEISEKSEIFDDQFSVERPDGSNFTLKIRSTKLEDSAMYFCASSLTGDYNEQFFGPGTRLTVL.